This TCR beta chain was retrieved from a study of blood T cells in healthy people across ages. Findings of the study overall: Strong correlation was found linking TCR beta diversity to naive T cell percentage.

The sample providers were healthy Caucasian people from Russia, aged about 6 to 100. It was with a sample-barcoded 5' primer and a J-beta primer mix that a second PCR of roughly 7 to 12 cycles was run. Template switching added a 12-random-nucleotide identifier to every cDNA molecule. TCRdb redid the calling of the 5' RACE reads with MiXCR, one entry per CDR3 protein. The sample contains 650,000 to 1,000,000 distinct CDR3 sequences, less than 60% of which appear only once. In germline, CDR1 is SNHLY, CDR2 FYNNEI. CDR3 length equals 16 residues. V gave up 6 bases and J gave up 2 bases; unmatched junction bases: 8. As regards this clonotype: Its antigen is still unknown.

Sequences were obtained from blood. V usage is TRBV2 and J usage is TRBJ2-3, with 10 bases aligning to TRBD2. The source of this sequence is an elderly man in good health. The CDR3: CASRYLAGVSTDTQYF. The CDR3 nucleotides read TGTGCCAGCAGGTACCTAGCGGGAGTATCCACAGATACGCAGTATTTT. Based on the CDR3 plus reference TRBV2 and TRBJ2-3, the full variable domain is EPEVTQTPSHQVTQMGQEVILRCVPISNHLYFYWYRQILGQKVEFLVSFYNNEISEKSEIFDDQFSVERPDGSNFTLKIRSTKLEDSAMYFCASRYLAGVSTDTQYFGPGTRLTVL.